Reported below is one T cell receptor beta chain. Authors' data handling: Amplification from reference gene primers served as the basis for estimated nucleated cell counts. Sequenced by immunoSEQ multiplex PCR; TCRdb stores in-frame clones only, minus some. Clone size and V and J calls were adopted from that table, with D and trimming inferred from the DNA. The sample lists tens of thousands of clones; 80% to 90% were seen once. These data are taken from a study of blood T cell repertoires in COVID-19. Study summary: The United States, Italy and Spain provided the acute and convalescent COVID-19 samples. Nucleic acid was either cDNA or gDNA, and it came from T cells, B-cell-depleted T cells, or PBMCs.

CDR3 length: 15 amino acids. CDR1 and CDR2 (germline): MNHEY, SVGEGT. The V gene lost 4 bases and the J gene lost 0 bases, with 12 bases spanning the gap. Sequencing was done on a sample of peripheral blood. The clonotype comes from a woman older than 75 with COVID-19, enrolled during active disease. The rearrangement links TRBV6-2 or TRBV6-3 to TRBJ2-5; D call uncertain. CDR3 region: CASSFPVTYQETQYF. DNA for the CDR3: TGTGCCAGCAGTTTCCCGGTCACGTACCAAGAGACCCAGTACTTC.